This T cell receptor beta chain was documented in a study of blood T cell repertoires in COVID-19. Overall study: Researchers got acute and convalescent COVID-19 samples from the United States, Italy and Spain.

Germline values: CDR1 SGHAT, CDR2 FQNNGV. The CDR3 consists of 14 residues. Trimming removed 5 bases from V and 5 bases from J; junction bases left unmatched: 8. Original handling: By means of reference gene primer amplification, nucleated cell counts were estimated. Using immunoSEQ multiplex PCR, the repertoire was profiled, and TCRdb retains in-frame clones only, with some absent. That table gives V, J and clone size, and the DNA gave D and trimming. The sample shows roughly 76,000 clones, around 90% of them seen only once. The sequencing input was peripheral blood. This receptor was identified in a woman aged 18-29 years with acute or convalescent COVID-19. The genes are TRBV11-2 and TRBJ1-2; TRBD1 matches at 7 bases. CDR3 loop: CASSENRDSYGYTF. The CDR3 region has the DNA TGTGCCAGCAGCGAGAACCGGGACAGTTATGGCTACACCTTC.